A selection of T cell receptor beta chains follows, all from one sample in a study of CD8 T cells in Susac syndrome. A single record per CDR3 protein comes from TCRdb applying MiXCR to the immunoSEQ multiplex PCR reads. The repertoire holds about 150,000 distinct CDR3 sequences, with approximately 95% as singletons. What was sequenced was CD4+ T cells from PBMCs. The receptor set was obtained from a human donor with Susac syndrome. CDR3s include the opening cysteine and the closing phenylalanine or tryptophan. Fields, in order: D gene, V gene, clone size, J gene, CDR3 DNA, CDR3 protein. A D gene is named only where the DNA matches it firmly. Not all rows give a size; the values are once, few, many and, for expanded clones, a class.

NA,TRBV6-6,NA,TRBJ1-2,TGTGCCAGCACACTTAGGCGGGCTGGCTATGGCTACACCTTC,CASTLRRAGYGYTF
NA,TRBV28,NA,TRBJ2-1,TGTGCCAGCAGTGAGTCCAGCTCCTACAATGAGCAGTTCTTC,CASSESSSYNEQFF
NA,TRBV21-1,NA,TRBJ2-7,TGTGCCAGCAGCCGGGAACCCCTCCACTCCGAGCAGTACTTC,CASSREPLHSEQYF
NA,TRBV28,once,TRBJ1-1,TGTGCCAGCAGACTAGGGGGCACTGAAGCTTTCTTT,CASRLGGTEAFF
NA,TRBV4-1,NA,TRBJ2-3,TGCGCCAGCAGCCAAAGGGTCAGTACAGATACGCAGTATTTT,CASSQRVSTDTQYF
TRBD1,TRBV4-1,NA,TRBJ1-2,TGCGCCAGCAGCCAATCGACAGGGATCCGGTATGGCTACACCTTC,CASSQSTGIRYGYTF
TRBD2,TRBV7-7,NA,TRBJ2-5,TGTGCCAGCAGCCCCTTCCAGAGCGGGGGCCAAGAGACCCAGTACTTC,CASSPFQSGGQETQYF
NA,TRBV11-2,once,TRBJ2-7,TGTGCCAGCAGCCATCCTCTCCCGGCGGGCGAGCAGTACTTC,CASSHPLPAGEQYF
NA,TRBV15,NA,TRBJ1-1,TGTGCCACCAGCGAAGGACCCAACACTGAAGCTTTCTTT,CATSEGPNTEAFF
TRBD2,TRBV7-8,NA,TRBJ2-5,TGTGCCAGCAGCTCCCTAGCGGGGCAAGAGACCCAGTACTTC,CASSSLAGQETQYF
NA,TRBV4-2,NA,TRBJ1-6,TGTGCCAGCAGCCAAGCACCCCCGGGACCCCTCCACTTT,CASSQAPPGPLHF
NA,TRBV5-1,NA,TRBJ2-7,TGCGCCAGCAGCCTTTGGTACACTAACTCCTACGAGCAGTACTTC,CASSLWYTNSYEQYF
NA,TRBV7-6,NA,TRBJ2-2,TGTGCCAGCAGCTTAATAATGGGCGGGGAGCTGTTTTTT,CASSLIMGGELFF
NA,TRBV20-1,NA,TRBJ2-7,TGCAGTGCTAGAGGTGACAGCTCAACCTACGAGCAGTACTTC,CSARGDSSTYEQYF
TRBD1,TRBV29-1,NA,TRBJ2-7,TGCAGCGTTGTGACAGGGGTGAGGGAGCAGTACTTC,CSVVTGVREQYF
NA,TRBV12-3/TRBV12-4,NA,TRBJ1-2,TGTGCCAGCAGATGGACTCCCCCGGGGGGCTATGGCTACACCTTC,CASRWTPPGGYGYTF
NA,TRBV7-2,NA,TRBJ2-3,TGTGCCAGCAGCTTACCCGATCTCGGGGCCGATACGCAGTATTTT,CASSLPDLGADTQYF
TRBD2,TRBV23-1,NA,TRBJ2-5,TGCGCCAGCATACCACTAGCGGGAGAAGAGACCCAGTACTTC,CASIPLAGEETQYF
TRBD2,TRBV5-3,NA,TRBJ2-1,TGTGCCAGAAGCCAACTAGCGGCCTCCTACAATGAGCAGTTCTTC,CARSQLAASYNEQFF
TRBD2,TRBV20-1,NA,TRBJ2-3,TGCAGTGCTAGGGTCGGGGGGGCCAAAGATACGCAGTATTTT,CSARVGGAKDTQYF
TRBD1,TRBV20-1,NA,TRBJ2-7,TGCAGTGCTAGGCGAGGACAGGTCCGCGAGCAGTACTTC,CSARRGQVREQYF
NA,TRBV11-2,NA,TRBJ2-5,TGTGCCAGCAGTTACCGGACTCGGAGTCTTGGGGCCCAGTACTTC,CASSYRTRSLGAQYF
TRBD2,TRBV3-1,NA,TRBJ2-3,TGTGCCAGCAGCCAAGATCATCAGATAGCGGGACCTACGCAGTATTTT,CASSQDHQIAGPTQYF
NA,TRBV20-1,NA,TRBJ1-5,TGCAGTGCTAAACAGGGCCGGCGACAGCCCCAGCATTTT,CSAKQGRRQPQHF
TRBD1,TRBV29-1,NA,TRBJ1-1,TGCAGCGCCGGGGGTCAGGGCGTGGCAGGGGGTTTT,CSAGGQGVAGGF
TRBD1,TRBV29-1,NA,TRBJ2-7,TGCAGCGTCCTGGGACAGGCCACCTACGAGCAGTACTTC,CSVLGQATYEQYF
NA,TRBV12-3/TRBV12-4,NA,TRBJ2-2,TGTGCCAGCAGCCCGAACCTAGGAGGGACCGGGGAGCTGTTTTTT,CASSPNLGGTGELFF
NA,TRBV28,once,TRBJ2-7,TGTGCCAGCTTCGACAGCTCCTACGAGCAGTACTTC,CASFDSSYEQYF
NA,TRBV12-3/TRBV12-4,NA,TRBJ2-2,TGTGCCAGCAGTTTAAGGCTGCCGGGGGCCGGGGAGCTGTTTTTT,CASSLRLPGAGELFF
NA,TRBV14,NA,TRBJ1-1,TGTGCCAGCAGTTTCAGCGCGGGGAACACTGAAGCTTTCTTT,CASSFSAGNTEAFF
NA,TRBV5-1,NA,TRBJ2-7,TGCGCCAGCAGCTTGGACCTCTACGAGCAGTACTTC,CASSLDLYEQYF
NA,TRBV18,NA,TRBJ2-7,TGTGCCAGCTCACTCCAGGGGATCAACTACGAGCAGTACTTC,CASSLQGINYEQYF
NA,TRBV5-1,NA,TRBJ2-2,TGCGCCAGCAGCTTGCCTAGCGCCTCCGGGGAGCTGTTTTTT,CASSLPSASGELFF
TRBD1,TRBV2,NA,TRBJ2-5,TGTGCCAGCATTCTACAGGGGGGACGAGAGACCCAGTACTTC,CASILQGGRETQYF
TRBD1,TRBV15,NA,TRBJ1-2,TGTGCCACCAGCAGAGCTCAGGGACAGGGTTTTGGTGGCTACACCTTC,CATSRAQGQGFGGYTF
NA,TRBV6-1,NA,TRBJ2-4,TGTGCCAGCAGTGATCGGGGTCTAGCCAAAAACATTCAGTACTTC,CASSDRGLAKNIQYF
NA,TRBV27,NA,TRBJ2-3,TGTGCCAGCAGTTCCCGGCCGAGGTCCGCAGATACGCAGTATTTT,CASSSRPRSADTQYF
NA,TRBV20-1,NA,TRBJ2-7,TGCAGTGCTAGAGATCCCACAGCAAGCCTCTACGAGCAGTACTTC,CSARDPTASLYEQYF
NA,TRBV5-1,NA,TRBJ2-7,TGCGCCAGCAGCGTTGGGGTCGTGCAGTACTTC,CASSVGVVQYF
NA,TRBV9,NA,TRBJ2-5,TGTGCCAGCAGCATTGACCCCACAGGGAGGGCCGGAGAGACCCAGTACTTC,CASSIDPTGRAGETQYF
NA,TRBV5-6,NA,TRBJ2-1,TGTGCCAGCAGCGGACAGCCTCGGGCTGTCGGGCAGTTCTTC,CASSGQPRAVGQFF
NA,TRBV4-1,NA,TRBJ2-7,TGCGCCAGCAGATCCCTCAGGCTAGGCACCTACGAGCAGTACTTC,CASRSLRLGTYEQYF
TRBD1,TRBV9,NA,TRBJ1-1,TGTGCCAGCAGCAAAACCGGGACAGAAAACACTGAAGCTTTCTTT,CASSKTGTENTEAFF
NA,TRBV15,once,TRBJ2-6,TGTGCCACCTCTAAGACCGGGGCCAACGTCCTGACTTTC,CATSKTGANVLTF
NA,TRBV6-1,NA,TRBJ2-6,TGTGCCAGCAGTGATGGGGGCTCTGGGGCCAACGTCCTGACTTTC,CASSDGGSGANVLTF
NA,TRBV20-1,few,TRBJ2-5,TGCAGTGCCCACCCCGTAATCGGACATTCCCAAGAGACCCAGTACTTC,CSAHPVIGHSQETQYF
NA,TRBV29-1,few,TRBJ2-7,TGCAGCGTTGGGGGGGGCAAGAGCGAGCAGTACTTC,CSVGGGKSEQYF
NA,TRBV20-1,NA,TRBJ2-7,TGCAGTGCTACCGACTTATCATTCTACGAGCAGTACTTC,CSATDLSFYEQYF
TRBD1,TRBV23-1,NA,TRBJ2-3,TGCGCCAGCAGTCCGCGACAGGGTGGGACCACAGATACGCAGTATTTT,CASSPRQGGTTDTQYF
NA,TRBV19,NA,TRBJ2-3,TGTGCCAGTAGTAAGGGCCGCACAGATACGCAGTATTTT,CASSKGRTDTQYF
NA,TRBV7-8,NA,TRBJ2-5,TGTGCCAGCGGGGGAGTGCAAGAGACCCAGTACTTC,CASGGVQETQYF
TRBD1,TRBV6-5,NA,TRBJ1-1,TGTGCCAGCAGTTCCCGGAGGACAGGGCTGAACACTGAAGCTTTCTTT,CASSSRRTGLNTEAFF
TRBD1,TRBV29-1,once,TRBJ1-1,TGCAGCGGAAAGAACGCCGCAGGGGGGAACACTGAAGCTTTCTTT,CSGKNAAGGNTEAFF
NA,TRBV12-3/TRBV12-4,NA,TRBJ1-5,TGTGCCAGCAGTTTATCGGGGAATCAGCCCCAGCATTTT,CASSLSGNQPQHF
NA,TRBV21-1,NA,TRBJ2-3,TGTGCCAGCAGCCGCGACACACCAAACACAGATACGCAGTATTTT,CASSRDTPNTDTQYF
TRBD2,TRBV9,NA,TRBJ2-7,TGTGCCAGCAGCCCCCGCGTGGCGGGAGGTGGCCACGAGCAGTACTTC,CASSPRVAGGGHEQYF
NA,TRBV18,NA,TRBJ2-3,TGTGCCAGCTCACCATCGGGCACAGATACGCAGTATTTT,CASSPSGTDTQYF